This T cell receptor beta chain originates from a study of blood T cell repertoires in COVID-19. Overall study: The United States, Italy and Spain supplied acute and convalescent COVID-19 samples. T cells, B-cell-depleted T cells, or PBMCs supplied cDNA or gDNA.

Participant reports of clinical history set cohort assignment. The table came from immunoSEQ multiplex PCR; TCRdb's copy has only in-frame clones and leaves some out. The sample carries about 160,000 clones, 84% recorded once. With 6 bases clipped from V and 3 bases from J, the junction kept 7 bases outside the gene matches. This CDR3 has 15 amino acids. Germline V CDR1 and CDR2: SGDLS, YYNGEE. This chain uses TRBV9 with TRBJ2-3; 10 bases fit TRBD1. Material: PBMCs or T cells enriched from blood (not recorded which). The TCR comes from a man aged 50 to 59 who had recovered from COVID-19. CDR3 region: CASNWGGQGTDTQYF. CDR3 bases: TGTGCCAGCAACTGGGGGGGACAGGGGACAGATACGCAGTATTTT. Filled out from reference TRBV9 and TRBJ2-3, the complete variable domain reads DSGVTQTPKHLITATGQRVTLRCSPRSGDLSVYWYQQSLDQGLQFLIQYYNGEERAKGNILERFSAQQFPDLHSELNLSSLELGDSALYFCASNWGGQGTDTQYFGPGTRLTVL.